This T cell receptor beta chain is from a study of T cell responses to AZD1222 COVID-19 vaccine. The CDR3 loop spans 16 amino acids. Germline V gene data show CDR1 as MNHEY and CDR2 as SMNVEV (reference sequence). Trimming left V 8 bases short and J 0 bases short, with 17 bases between. Some clones are missing from TCRdb's copy, which holds only in-frame ones; the method was immunoSEQ multiplex PCR. The sample shows more than 60,000 clones, 83% of them seen only once. The chain carries TRBV27 and TRBJ1-3; D is possibly TRBD1 (6 bases). This clonotype originated in an adult who received the AZD1222 COVID-19 vaccine. The specimen comprised peripheral blood, sampled 28 days after the second AZD1222 dose. Here the CDR3 reads CASSTPSGDSGNTIYF. For the CDR3, the DNA is TGTGCCAGCTCAACCCCATCAGGGGACTCTGGAAACACCATATATTTT.